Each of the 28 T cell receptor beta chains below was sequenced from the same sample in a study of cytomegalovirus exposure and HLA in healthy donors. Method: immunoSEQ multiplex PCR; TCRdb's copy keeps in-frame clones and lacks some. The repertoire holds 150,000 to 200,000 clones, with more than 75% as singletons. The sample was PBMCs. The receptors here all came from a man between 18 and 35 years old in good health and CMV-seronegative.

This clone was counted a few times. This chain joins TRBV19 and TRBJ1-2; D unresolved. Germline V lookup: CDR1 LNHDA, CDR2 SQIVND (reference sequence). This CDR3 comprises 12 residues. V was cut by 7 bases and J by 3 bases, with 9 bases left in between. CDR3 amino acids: CASISSDYGYTF. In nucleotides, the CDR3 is TGTGCCAGTATCTCTTCCGACTATGGCTACACCTTC.

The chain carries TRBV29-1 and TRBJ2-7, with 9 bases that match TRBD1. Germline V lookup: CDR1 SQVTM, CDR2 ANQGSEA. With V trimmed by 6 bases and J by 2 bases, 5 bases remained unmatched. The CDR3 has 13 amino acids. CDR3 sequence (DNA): TGCAGCGTCGAGGGACAGGGCGCCTACGAGCAGTACTTC. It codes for CSVEGQGAYEQYF.

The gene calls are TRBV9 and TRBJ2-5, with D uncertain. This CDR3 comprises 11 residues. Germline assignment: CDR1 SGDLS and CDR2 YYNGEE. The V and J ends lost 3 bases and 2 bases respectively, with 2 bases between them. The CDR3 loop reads CASSAQETQYF. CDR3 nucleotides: TGTGCCAGCAGCGCTCAAGAGACCCAGTACTTC.

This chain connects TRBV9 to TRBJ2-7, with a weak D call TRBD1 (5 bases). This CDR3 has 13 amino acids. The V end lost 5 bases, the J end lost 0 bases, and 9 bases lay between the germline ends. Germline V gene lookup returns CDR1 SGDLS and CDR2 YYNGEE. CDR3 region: CASSTGLSYEQYF. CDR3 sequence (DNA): TGTGCCAGCAGTACAGGTCTCTCCTACGAGCAGTACTTC.

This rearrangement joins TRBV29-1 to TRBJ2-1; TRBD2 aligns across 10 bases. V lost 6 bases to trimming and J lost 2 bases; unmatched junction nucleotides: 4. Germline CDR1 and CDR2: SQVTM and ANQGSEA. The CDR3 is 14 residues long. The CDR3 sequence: CSVRTSGAYNEQFF. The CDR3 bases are TGCAGCGTCCGGACTAGCGGAGCCTACAATGAGCAGTTCTTC.

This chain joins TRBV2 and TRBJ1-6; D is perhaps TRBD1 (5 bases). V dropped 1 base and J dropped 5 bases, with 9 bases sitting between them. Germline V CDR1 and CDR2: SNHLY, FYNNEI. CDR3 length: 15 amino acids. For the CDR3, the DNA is TGTGCCAGCAGTGAAGAGGGGTCTAATAATTCACCCCTCCACTTT. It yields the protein CASSEEGSNNSPLHF.

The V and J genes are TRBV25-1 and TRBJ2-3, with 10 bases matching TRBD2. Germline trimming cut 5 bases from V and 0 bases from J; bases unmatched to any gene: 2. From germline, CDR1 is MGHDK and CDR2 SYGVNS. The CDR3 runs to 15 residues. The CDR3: CASSIAGGSTDTQYF. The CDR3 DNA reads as TGTGCCAGCAGTATAGCGGGGGGTAGCACAGATACGCAGTATTTT. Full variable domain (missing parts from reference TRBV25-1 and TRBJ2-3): EADIYQTPRYLVIGTGKKITLECSQTMGHDKMYWYQQDPGMELHLIHYSYGVNSTEKGDLSSESTVSRIRTEHFPLTLESARPSHTSQYLCASSIAGGSTDTQYFGPGTRLTVL.

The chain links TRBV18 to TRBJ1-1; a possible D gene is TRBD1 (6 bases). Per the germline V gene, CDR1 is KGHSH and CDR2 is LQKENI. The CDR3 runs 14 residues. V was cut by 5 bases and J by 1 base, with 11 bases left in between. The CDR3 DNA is TGTGCCAGCTCAACGGACAGACGGAACACTGAAGCTTTCTTT. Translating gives CASSTDRRNTEAFF.

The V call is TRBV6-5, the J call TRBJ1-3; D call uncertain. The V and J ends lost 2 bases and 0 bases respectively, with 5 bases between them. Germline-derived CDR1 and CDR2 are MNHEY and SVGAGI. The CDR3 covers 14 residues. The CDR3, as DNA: TGTGCCAGCAGTTACACTCACTCTGGAAACACCATATATTTT. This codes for CASSYTHSGNTIYF.

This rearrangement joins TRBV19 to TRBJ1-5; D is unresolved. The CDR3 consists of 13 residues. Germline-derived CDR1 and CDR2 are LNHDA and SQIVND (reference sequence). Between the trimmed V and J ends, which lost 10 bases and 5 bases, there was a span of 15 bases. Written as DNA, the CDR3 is TGTGCCACCGCTGGGCAGGCCCATCAGCCCCAGCATTTT. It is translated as CATAGQAHQPQHF.

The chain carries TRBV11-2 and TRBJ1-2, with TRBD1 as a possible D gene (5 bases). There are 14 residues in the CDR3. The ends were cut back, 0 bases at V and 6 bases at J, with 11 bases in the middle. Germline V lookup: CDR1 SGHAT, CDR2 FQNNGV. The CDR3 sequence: CASSLDQGRDGYTF. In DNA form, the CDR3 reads TGTGCCAGCAGCTTAGATCAGGGTCGGGATGGCTACACCTTC.

CDR3 sequence (DNA): TGTGCCAGCAGTTACGGAGTGGGCTATGGCTACACCTTC. This translates into CASSYGVGYGYTF. The rearrangement uses TRBV6-5 and TRBJ1-2; D is ambiguous. Germline values: CDR1 MNHEY, CDR2 SVGAGI. V gave up 2 bases and J gave up 4 bases, with 8 bases separating them. This CDR3 contains 13 residues.

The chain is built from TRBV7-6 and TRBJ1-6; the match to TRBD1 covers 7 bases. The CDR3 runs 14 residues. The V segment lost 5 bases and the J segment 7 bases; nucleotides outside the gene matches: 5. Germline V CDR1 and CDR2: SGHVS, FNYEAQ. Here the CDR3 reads CASSPTGNNSPLHF. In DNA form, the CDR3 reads TGTGCCAGCAGCCCGACAGGGAACAATTCACCCCTCCACTTT.

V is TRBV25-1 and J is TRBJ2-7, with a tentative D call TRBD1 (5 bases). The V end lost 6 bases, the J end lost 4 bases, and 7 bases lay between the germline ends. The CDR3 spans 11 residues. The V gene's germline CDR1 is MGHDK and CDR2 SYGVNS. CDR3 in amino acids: CASRDTYEQYF. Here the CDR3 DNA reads TGTGCCAGCAGGGACACGTACGAGCAGTACTTC.

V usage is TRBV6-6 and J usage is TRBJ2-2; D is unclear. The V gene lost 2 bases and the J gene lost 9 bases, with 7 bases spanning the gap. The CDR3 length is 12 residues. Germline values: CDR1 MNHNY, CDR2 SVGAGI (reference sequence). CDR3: CASSYESRELFF. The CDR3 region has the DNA TGTGCCAGCAGTTACGAGAGTAGGGAGCTGTTTTTT.

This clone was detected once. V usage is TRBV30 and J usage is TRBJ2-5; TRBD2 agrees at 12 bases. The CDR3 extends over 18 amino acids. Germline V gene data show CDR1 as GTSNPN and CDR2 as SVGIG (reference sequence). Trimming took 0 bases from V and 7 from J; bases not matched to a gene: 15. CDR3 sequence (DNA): TGTGCCTGGAGTGTAGGTCTAGCGGGGGGGCCACGGAAAGGGACCCAGTACTTC. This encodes CAWSVGLAGGPRKGTQYF.

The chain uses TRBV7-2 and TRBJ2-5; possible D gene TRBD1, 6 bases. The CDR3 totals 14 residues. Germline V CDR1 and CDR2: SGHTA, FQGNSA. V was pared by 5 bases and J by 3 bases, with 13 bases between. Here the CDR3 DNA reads TGTGCCAGCAGCCCCCCAGGGGTTGAAGAGACCCAGTACTTC. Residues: CASSPPGVEETQYF.

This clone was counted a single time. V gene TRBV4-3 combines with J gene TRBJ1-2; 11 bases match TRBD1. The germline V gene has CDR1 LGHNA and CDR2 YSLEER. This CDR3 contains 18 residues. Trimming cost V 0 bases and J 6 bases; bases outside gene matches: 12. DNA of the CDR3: TGCGCCAGCAGCCAAGATATAGGACAGGGGGCTTATAATCATGGCTACACCTTC. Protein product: CASSQDIGQGAYNHGYTF.

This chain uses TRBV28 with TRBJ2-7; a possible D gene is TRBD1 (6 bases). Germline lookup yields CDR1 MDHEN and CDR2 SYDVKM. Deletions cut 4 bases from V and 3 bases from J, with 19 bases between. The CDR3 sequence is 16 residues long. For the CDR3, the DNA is TGTGCCAGCAGTTACCGGGTAAATGAGGGGGACTACGAGCAGTACTTC. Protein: CASSYRVNEGDYEQYF.

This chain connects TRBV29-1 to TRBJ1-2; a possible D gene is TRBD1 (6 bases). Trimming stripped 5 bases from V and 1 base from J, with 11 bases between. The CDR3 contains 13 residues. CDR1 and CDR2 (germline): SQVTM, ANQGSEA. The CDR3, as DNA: TGCAGCGTTACAGGGCTATATAACTATGGCTACACCTTC. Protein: CSVTGLYNYGYTF.

As DNA, the CDR3 is TGCGCCAGCAGAGAGACAGGGAGTGGCTACACCTTC. Protein sequence: CASRETGSGYTF. The V and J genes are TRBV5-1 and TRBJ1-2; TRBD1 agrees at 7 bases. V dropped 5 bases and J dropped 7; count of bases not matched to a gene: 5. Germline V lookup: CDR1 SGHRS, CDR2 YFSETQ. The CDR3 sequence is 12 residues long.

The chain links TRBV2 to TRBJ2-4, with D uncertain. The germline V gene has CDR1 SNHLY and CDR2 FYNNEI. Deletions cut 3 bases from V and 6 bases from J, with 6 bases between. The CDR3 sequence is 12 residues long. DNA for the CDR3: TGTGCCAGCAGTGATCGCGGAAACATTCAGTACTTC. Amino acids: CASSDRGNIQYF.

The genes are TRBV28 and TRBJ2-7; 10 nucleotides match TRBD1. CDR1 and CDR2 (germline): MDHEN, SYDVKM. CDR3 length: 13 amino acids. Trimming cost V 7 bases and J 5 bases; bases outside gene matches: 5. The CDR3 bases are TGTGCCAGCAACCGACAGGGGGCGAACGAGCAGTACTTC. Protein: CASNRQGANEQYF.

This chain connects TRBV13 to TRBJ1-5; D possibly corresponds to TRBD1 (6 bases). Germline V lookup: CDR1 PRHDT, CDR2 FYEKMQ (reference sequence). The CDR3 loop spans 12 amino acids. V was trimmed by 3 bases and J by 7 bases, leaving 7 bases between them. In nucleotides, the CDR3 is TGTGCCAGCAGCTTTCAGGGGCAGCCCCAGCATTTT. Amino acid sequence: CASSFQGQPQHF.

The CDR3, as DNA: TGCGCCAGCAGGCGACAGTCGACCACAGATACGCAGTATTTT. Translated: CASRRQSTTDTQYF. The chain employs TRBV5-1 and TRBJ2-3, with D perhaps TRBD1 (5 bases). The germline CDR1 and CDR2 sequences are SGHRS and YFSETQ. The CDR3 contains 14 residues. The V and J ends lost 5 bases and 2 bases respectively, with 12 bases between them.

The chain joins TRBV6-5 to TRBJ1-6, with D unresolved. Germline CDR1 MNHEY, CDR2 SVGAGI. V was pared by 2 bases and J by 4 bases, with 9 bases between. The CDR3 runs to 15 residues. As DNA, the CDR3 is TGTGCCAGCAGTTACGGGCAGCGGTATAATTCACCCCTCCACTTT. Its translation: CASSYGQRYNSPLHF.

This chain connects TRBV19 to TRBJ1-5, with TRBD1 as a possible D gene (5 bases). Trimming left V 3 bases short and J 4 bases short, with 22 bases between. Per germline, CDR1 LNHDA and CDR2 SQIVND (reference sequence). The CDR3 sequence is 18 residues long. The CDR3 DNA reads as TGTGCCAGTAGTATGGGTCTTACCAGGGCCAAGGCAAATCAGCCCCAGCATTTT. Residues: CASSMGLTRAKANQPQHF.

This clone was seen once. This chain's CDR3 is CASSMSGSDEQYF. The CDR3 coding sequence is TGTGCCAGTAGTATGTCCGGGAGTGACGAGCAGTACTTC. This chain links TRBV19 with TRBJ2-7; TRBD2 is a possible D gene (6 bases). Trimming shortened V by 3 bases and J by 5 bases, and 11 bases separated the two germline ends. CDR3 size: 13 residues. Per germline, CDR1 LNHDA and CDR2 SQIVND (reference sequence).